These T cell receptor beta chains were read from a single sample in a study of T cells in Graves' hyperthyroidism and ophthalmopathy. From the multiplex PCR reads, TCRdb called clonotypes with MiXCR, one entry per CDR3 protein. The sample has around 580,000 distinct CDR3 sequences, 46% seen once. The specimen was peripheral blood or thyroid tissue (not recorded which). The receptors were gathered from a woman under 30 with Graves' hyperthyroidism. CDR3s include the opening cysteine and the closing phenylalanine or tryptophan. Each record gives: V gene, clone size, J gene, D gene, CDR3 DNA, CDR3 protein. D genes are given only for firm matches. Not every row has a clone size; where given, it reads once, few, many or a size class.

TRBV27	NA	TRBJ1-5	NA	TGTGCCAGCCGAACTAGCAATCAGCCCCAGCATTTT	CASRTSNQPQHF
TRBV24-1	many	TRBJ1-5	NA	TGTGCCACCAGTGATGCAGACAGTAGGGATCAGCCCCAGCATTTT	CATSDADSRDQPQHF
TRBV24-1	NA	TRBJ1-5	TRBD1	TGTGCCACCAGTGGACCGGGACAGGGGGGGCAGCCCCAGCATTTT	CATSGPGQGGQPQHF
TRBV10-3	NA	TRBJ2-2	NA	TGTGCCATCAGTCAGCCCACACGAAGACTAGAAACGAACACCGGGGAGCTGTTTTTT	CAISQPTRRLETNTGELFF
TRBV29-1	many	TRBJ2-7	NA	TGCAGCGTTGCCACTGAATTAGAGCAGTACTTC	CSVATELEQYF
TRBV7-2	many	TRBJ1-1	NA	TGTGCCAGCAGCTCCTCTGAAGCTTTCTTT	CASSSSEAFF
TRBV6-5	many	TRBJ1-6	NA	TGTGCCAGCAGACGCCCCGCCCAGGGCCCGGAATCACCCCTCCACTTT	CASRRPAQGPESPLHF
TRBV29-1	NA	TRBJ2-6	NA	TGCAGCGCCCGTGGACAGACTTTC	CSARGQTF
TRBV24-1	NA	TRBJ1-1	NA	TGTGCCACCAGCGTTGAGGGGGACCCGGGGACTGAAGCTTTCTTT	CATSVEGDPGTEAFF
TRBV20-1	many	TRBJ1-6	NA	TGCAGTGCTAGTGCGGGGGGCGGTCAGTCCTATAATTCACCCCTCCACTTT	CSASAGGGQSYNSPLHF
TRBV29-1	NA	TRBJ1-2	NA	TGCAGCGTTGAATCCGGACCGTCATACTATGGCTACACCTTC	CSVESGPSYYGYTF
TRBV12-3/TRBV12-4	NA	TRBJ2-1	TRBD2	TGTGCCAGCAGTTTGGGACTAGCGGGAGGTTACAATGAGCAGTTCTTC	CASSLGLAGGYNEQFF
TRBV20-1	NA	TRBJ2-3	NA	TGCAGTGCTCGGACCCTGAGCACAGATACGCGGTATTTT	CSARTLSTDTRYF
TRBV7-2	NA	TRBJ2-5	TRBD2	TGTGCCAGCAGCTTATGGTCGGGAGGGTGGGAGACCCAGTACTTC	CASSLWSGGWETQYF
TRBV7-2	many	TRBJ2-7	NA	TGTGCCAGCAGCAACTCCCGGGACTCTCTTCGGAGAGAGCAGTACTTC	CASSNSRDSLRREQYF
TRBV15	NA	TRBJ1-2	TRBD1	TGTGCCACCAGCAGTGACCCTCGGGACAGAAACTATGGCTACACCTTC	CATSSDPRDRNYGYTF
TRBV5-5	many	TRBJ1-5	TRBD1	TGTGCCAGCAGCTATGGGACAGCCCTAAGGCCCCAGCATTTT	CASSYGTALRPQHF
TRBV7-9	NA	TRBJ1-1	NA	TGTGCCAGCAGCTTAGACGGCCTCGACGCTGAAGCTTTCTTT	CASSLDGLDAEAFF
TRBV6-5	NA	TRBJ2-5	NA	TGTGCCAGTGCATCCCAAGCTCCGGAGACCCAGTACTTC	CASASQAPETQYF
TRBV7-9	many	TRBJ2-7	TRBD1	TGTGCCAGCAGCTCGGGACAGGTTCCCTACGAGCAGTACTTC	CASSSGQVPYEQYF
TRBV14	many	TRBJ2-7	NA	TGTGCCAGCAGCCAAGAAGGCGGGAAGTACGCCTACGAGCAGTACTTC	CASSQEGGKYAYEQYF
TRBV20-1	NA	TRBJ2-5	NA	TGCAGTGAAGGAGGGAGAGAGACCCAGTACTTC	CSEGGRETQYF
TRBV20-1	many	TRBJ2-7	NA	TGCAGTGCTCCTGACAGCCTCGAGGGCTACGAGCAGTACTTC	CSAPDSLEGYEQYF
TRBV5-1	NA	TRBJ1-4	NA	TGCGCCAGCAGCCCCGGGGCTCGGGACAACAATGAAAAACTGTTTTTT	CASSPGARDNNEKLFF
TRBV6-1	NA	TRBJ2-7	NA	TGTGCCAGCAGCTACAGGTTACCCTACGAGCAGTACTTC	CASSYRLPYEQYF
TRBV24-1	NA	TRBJ2-1	NA	TGTGCCACCAATTCTGGGGGCGCGAGCTCCTACAATGAGCAGTTCTTC	CATNSGGASSYNEQFF
TRBV7-6	NA	TRBJ1-6	NA	TGTGCCAGCAGCTTAGCCTCTACAGGAATGGGTTCACTCCTCCACTTT	CASSLASTGMGSLLHF
TRBV9	many	TRBJ1-4	TRBD1	TGTGCCAGCAGCCCTCAGGGGGGGGAATGGGAAAAACTGTTTTTT	CASSPQGGEWEKLFF
TRBV20-1	NA	TRBJ2-7	TRBD2	TGCAGTGCTAGACCACTACCGACTAGCGTTACCGAGCAGTACTTC	CSARPLPTSVTEQYF
TRBV11-3	once	TRBJ2-7	TRBD2	TGTGCCAGCAGCTTAGTAAGCGGGATCGAAGAGCAGTACTTC	CASSLVSGIEEQYF
TRBV10-3	NA	TRBJ1-6	NA	TGTGCCATCAGTGACAGAAGGACCATAGGTTCACCCCTCCACTTT	CAISDRRTIGSPLHF
TRBV20-1	many	TRBJ2-5	NA	TGCAGTGCGAACGGGCTGAGCGAGACCTACCAAGAGACCCAGTACTTC	CSANGLSETYQETQYF
TRBV2	NA	TRBJ2-5	TRBD1	TGTGCCAGCAGGACTGGGACAGGGGTAAAGACCCAGTACTTC	CASRTGTGVKTQYF
TRBV29-1	NA	TRBJ2-5	NA	TGCAGCGTTGAAGGTACAGGACAGAACCAAGAGACCCAGTACTTC	CSVEGTGQNQETQYF
TRBV7-9	many	TRBJ2-7	TRBD1	TGTGCCAGCAGCTTAGAAAGGGGGCTAGTCGAGCAGTACTTC	CASSLERGLVEQYF
TRBV7-8	once	TRBJ2-6	TRBD2	TGTGCCAGCAGCCCCAGCGGGAGGTTTACTGGGGCCAGCGTCCTGACTTTC	CASSPSGRFTGASVLTF
TRBV12-3/TRBV12-4	many	TRBJ1-1	NA	TGTGCCAGCAGGTTAGGCCGGTTTGGGGCTTTCTTT	CASRLGRFGAFF
TRBV10-3	NA	TRBJ1-6	NA	TGTGCCATCAGTGGGGATTCACCCCTCCACTTT	CAISGDSPLHF
TRBV20-1	once	TRBJ2-3	NA	TGCAGTGCCCCCAGGAGGGGAAGCACAGATACGCAGTATTTT	CSAPRRGSTDTQYF
TRBV2	many	TRBJ2-5	NA	TGTGCCAGCAGTGGTACTTTACAGGTTGAAACGGGAGAGACCCAGTACTTC	CASSGTLQVETGETQYF
TRBV7-2	many	TRBJ2-3	NA	TGTGCCAGCAGCTATTCGGAGACTCGCACAGATACGCAGTATTTT	CASSYSETRTDTQYF
TRBV10-3	NA	TRBJ2-7	NA	TGTGCCATCACTGGGGGGAGCTACGAGCAGTACTTC	CAITGGSYEQYF
TRBV12-3/TRBV12-4	NA	TRBJ1-1	NA	TGTGCCAGCAGTTTAAGAGGGTCGGGGGACGTTGAGGCTTTCTTT	CASSLRGSGDVEAFF
TRBV4-1	NA	TRBJ2-2	NA	TGCGCCAGCAGCCAAGATATGGCGACCGGGGAGCTGTTTTTT	CASSQDMATGELFF
TRBV2	NA	TRBJ2-5	TRBD2	TGTGCCAGCAGTGAGGGACTAACTGAGACCCAGTACTTC	CASSEGLTETQYF
TRBV4-2	many	TRBJ1-5	TRBD1	TGTGCCAGCAGCCAAACAGGACAGGGGGGTTATCAGCCCCAGCATTTT	CASSQTGQGGYQPQHF
TRBV5-1	many	TRBJ2-7	NA	TGCGCCAGCAGCTTGGGGCAGTCGGGGTCAAAGCAGTACTTC	CASSLGQSGSKQYF
TRBV2	many	TRBJ1-5	TRBD1	TGTGCCAGCAGGGCGGACAGGGGTTTTAGCAATCAGCCCCAGCATTTT	CASRADRGFSNQPQHF
TRBV7-2	many	TRBJ2-2	TRBD2	TGTGCCAGCAGAACACTAGCGGGAGTCACCGGGGAGCTGTTTTTT	CASRTLAGVTGELFF
TRBV9	many	TRBJ1-1	TRBD1	TGTGCCAGCAGCGTAGGGGAGGGGGCCGGAGCTTTCTTT	CASSVGEGAGAFF
TRBV12-5	NA	TRBJ1-1	NA	TGTGCTAGTGGTTCGGGACCGGTGAACACTGAAGCTTTCTTT	CASGSGPVNTEAFF
TRBV12-3/TRBV12-4	NA	TRBJ2-3	NA	TGTGCCAGCAGCGTCCTAGGCGGTTCCCTCGGTACGCAGTATTTT	CASSVLGGSLGTQYF
TRBV5-4	many	TRBJ1-5	NA	TGTGCCAGCAGAACCAGGGACCCACCATCGCCAACCAAACAGCCTCTCAATCAGCCCCAGCATTTT	CASRTRDPPSPTKQPLNQPQHF
TRBV12-3/TRBV12-4	NA	TRBJ1-5	NA	TGTGCCAGCAGTTTCATGGGACAGCATTTT	CASSFMGQHF
TRBV29-1	many	TRBJ2-5	NA	TGCAGCGTTGAAGTTATGAGAGCCCAAGAGACCCAGTACTTC	CSVEVMRAQETQYF